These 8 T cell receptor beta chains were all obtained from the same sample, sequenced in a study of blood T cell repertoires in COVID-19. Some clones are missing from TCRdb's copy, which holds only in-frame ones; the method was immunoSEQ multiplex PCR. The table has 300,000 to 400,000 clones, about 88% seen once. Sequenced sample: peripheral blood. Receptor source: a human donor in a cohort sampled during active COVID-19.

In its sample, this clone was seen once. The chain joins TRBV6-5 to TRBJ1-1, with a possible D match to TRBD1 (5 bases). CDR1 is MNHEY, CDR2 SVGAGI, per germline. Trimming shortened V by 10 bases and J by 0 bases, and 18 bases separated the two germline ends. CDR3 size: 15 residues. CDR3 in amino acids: CATGTAYEMNTEAFF. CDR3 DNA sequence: TGTGCCACTGGGACTGCGTACGAAATGAACACTGAAGCTTTCTTT.

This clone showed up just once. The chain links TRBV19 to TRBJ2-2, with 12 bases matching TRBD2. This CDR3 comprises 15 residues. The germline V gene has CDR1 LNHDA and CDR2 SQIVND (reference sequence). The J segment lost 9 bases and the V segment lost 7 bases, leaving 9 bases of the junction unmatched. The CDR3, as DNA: TGTGCCAGTACCGAACTAGCGGGGGGCAACCGGGAGCTGTTTTTT. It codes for CASTELAGGNRELFF.

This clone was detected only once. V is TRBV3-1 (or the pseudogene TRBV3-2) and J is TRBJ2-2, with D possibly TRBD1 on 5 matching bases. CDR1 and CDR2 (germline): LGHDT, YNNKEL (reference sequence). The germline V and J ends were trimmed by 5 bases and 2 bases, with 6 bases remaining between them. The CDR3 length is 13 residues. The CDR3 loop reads CASSRGNTGELFF. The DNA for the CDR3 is TGTGCCAGCAGCAGGGGTAACACCGGGGAGCTGTTTTTT.

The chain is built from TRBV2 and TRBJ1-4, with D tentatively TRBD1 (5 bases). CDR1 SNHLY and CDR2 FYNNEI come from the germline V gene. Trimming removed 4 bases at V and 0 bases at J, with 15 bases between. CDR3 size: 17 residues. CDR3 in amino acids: CASSAPVLQATNEKLFF. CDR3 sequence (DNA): TGTGCCAGCAGTGCGCCAGTTTTACAGGCAACTAATGAAAAACTGTTTTTT. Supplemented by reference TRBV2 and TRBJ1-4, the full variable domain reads EPEVTQTPSHQVTQMGQEVILRCVPISNHLYFYWYRQILGQKVEFLVSFYNNEISEKSEIFDDQFSVERPDGSNFTLKIRSTKLEDSAMYFCASSAPVLQATNEKLFFGSGTQLSVL.

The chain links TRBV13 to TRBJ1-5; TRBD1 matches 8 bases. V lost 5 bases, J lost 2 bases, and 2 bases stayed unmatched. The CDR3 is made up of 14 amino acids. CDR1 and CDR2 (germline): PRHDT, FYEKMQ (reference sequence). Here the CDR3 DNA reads TGTGCCAGCAGCCGGGGACAGGGCAATCAGCCCCAGCATTTT. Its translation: CASSRGQGNQPQHF. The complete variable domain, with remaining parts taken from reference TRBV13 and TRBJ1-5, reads AAGVIQSPRHLIKEKRETATLKCYPIPRHDTVYWYQQGPGQDPQFLISFYEKMQSDKGSIPDRFSAQQFSDYHSELNMSSLELGDSALYFCASSRGQGNQPQHFGDGTRLSIL.

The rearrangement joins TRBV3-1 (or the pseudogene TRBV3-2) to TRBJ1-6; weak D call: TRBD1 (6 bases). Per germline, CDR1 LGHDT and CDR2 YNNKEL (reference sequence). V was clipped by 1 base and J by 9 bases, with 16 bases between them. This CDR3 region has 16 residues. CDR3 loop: CASSQGVGGVGSPLHF. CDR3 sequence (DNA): TGTGCCAGCAGCCAAGGGGTAGGGGGAGTGGGTTCACCCCTCCACTTT.

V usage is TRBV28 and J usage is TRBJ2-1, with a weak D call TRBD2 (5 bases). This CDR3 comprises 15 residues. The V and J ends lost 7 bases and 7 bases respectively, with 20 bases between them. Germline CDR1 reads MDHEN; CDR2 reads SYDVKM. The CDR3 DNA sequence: TGTGCCAGCATCCCTCCCGGGGAGCGGAGGAATGAGCAGTTCTTC. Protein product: CASIPPGERRNEQFF.

In DNA, the CDR3 is TGTGCCAGCAGTGAACGGACAGGAGCTAACTATGGCTACACCTTC. Amino acid sequence: CASSERTGANYGYTF. The chain combines TRBV2 with TRBJ1-2; 7 nucleotides align to TRBD1. The CDR3 is 15 residues long. J was trimmed by 0 bases and V by 2 bases; bases with no gene match: 3. Germline-derived CDR1 and CDR2 are SNHLY and FYNNEI.